The clone carrying this TCR beta chain appeared once. Primers: 60 V beta forward and 13 J beta reverse. The protocol was immunoSEQ multiplex PCR, while the TCRdb copy is restricted to in-frame clones and leaves out a portion. This sample carries about 67,000 clones, 81% of them seen once, and the ten largest clones take roughly 7.7%. This record belongs to a study of glioma-infiltrating T cells after dendritic cell vaccination. The wider study: Dendritic cell vaccination trial patients had either newly diagnosed or recurrent glioblastoma. Autologous tumor lysate-pulsed dendritic cell vaccination was given between the early 2000s and the early 2010s.

This CDR3 is 14 amino acids long. The V and J ends lost 4 bases and 5 bases respectively, with 12 bases between them. CDR1 SGHRS and CDR2 YFSETQ come from the germline V gene. The sequencing used blood, collected before dendritic cell vaccination. The chain has TRBV5-1 and TRBJ1-4; weak D call: TRBD1 (5 bases). This clonotype was sampled from a human donor with glioblastoma. The CDR3 DNA reads TGCGCCAGCAGCCCGGGGGACGCAAATGAAAAACTGTTTTTT. Its protein is CASSPGDANEKLFF.